Below are 13 T cell receptor beta chains sequenced from a single sample in a study of T cell repertoires in cytomegalovirus infection. TCRdb reprocessed the reads via MiXCR and lists one record per CDR3 protein. The sample lists some 800,000 distinct CDR3 sequences; less than 35% were seen once. Their cognate antigens are unknown. Sequencing was performed on cultured CD8+ T cells from PBMCs, taken from culture after CMV antigen stimulation. These receptors were collected from a human donor in good health (CMV status not recorded). Some clones in this sample may be carry-over from other donors' samples.

This clonotype came up many times. V usage is TRBV7-2 and J usage is TRBJ1-1; D is undetermined. Germline V gene data show CDR1 as SGHTA and CDR2 as FQGNSA. Trimming pared 3 bases from V and 3 bases from J, leaving 8 bases between. This CDR3 has 13 amino acids. CDR3 DNA: TGTGCCAGCAGCTTTGGGCCTCACACTGAAGCTTTCTTT. Translating gives CASSFGPHTEAFF.

The chain links TRBV7-9 to TRBJ2-3; tentative D call: TRBD2 (6 bases). The CDR3 extends over 15 amino acids. CDR1 and CDR2 from the germline V gene are SEHNR and FQNEAQ (reference sequence). V was pared by 4 bases and J by 1 base, with 12 bases between. The CDR3 nucleotides read TGTGCCAGCAGCTACCCGGGGGAGGGCACAGATACGCAGTATTTT. Amino acids: CASSYPGEGTDTQYF. Looking up the rest from reference TRBV7-9 and TRBJ2-3 gives the full variable domain: DTGVSQNPRHKITKRGQNVTFRCDPISEHNRLYWYRQTLGQGPEFLTYFQNEAQLEKSRLLSDRFSAERPKGSFSTLEIQRTEQGDSAMYLCASSYPGEGTDTQYFGPGTRLTVL.

Here the CDR3 reads CASSLVWGDSPKGEAFF. DNA of the CDR3: TGTGCCAGCAGCTTAGTCTGGGGAGACAGTCCCAAGGGTGAAGCTTTCTTT. J is TRBJ1-1 and V is TRBV7-6; weak D call: TRBD1 (5 bases). This CDR3 comprises 17 residues. From germline, CDR1 is SGHVS and CDR2 FNYEAQ. Between the trimmed V and J ends, which lost 1 base and 7 bases, there was a span of 22 bases. The full variable domain, in which reference TRBV7-6 and TRBJ1-1 provide the parts outside the CDR3, is GAGVSQSPRYKVTKRGQDVALRCDPISGHVSLYWYRQALGQGPEFLTYFNYEAQQDKSGLPNDRFSAERPEGSISTLTIQRTEQRDSAMYRCASSLVWGDSPKGEAFFGQGTRLTVV.

The sample holds a few counts of this clonotype. This rearrangement joins TRBV20-1 to TRBJ2-7, with 7 bases that match TRBD2. The germline V gene has CDR1 DFQATT and CDR2 SNEGSKA (reference sequence). Trimming took 3 bases from V and 2 from J; bases not matched to a gene: 4. CDR3 size: 13 residues. The CDR3, as DNA: TGCAGTGCTAGGTCGCTAGCGGCCTACGAGCAGTACTTC. Its translation is CSARSLAAYEQYF.

The rearrangement joins TRBV27 to TRBJ1-1, with a tentative D call TRBD1 (6 bases). The CDR3 covers 14 residues. The V gene's germline CDR1 is MNHEY and CDR2 SMNVEV (reference sequence). Between the trimmed V and J ends, which lost 3 bases and 7 bases, there was a span of 15 bases. The DNA of the CDR3 is TGTGCCAGCAGTTTTGCAATGGACAGACTTGAAGCTTTCTTT. It specifies CASSFAMDRLEAFF.

V gene TRBV7-3 combines with J gene TRBJ2-3; 10 bases are a match to TRBD2. From germline, CDR1 is SGHTA and CDR2 FQGTGA. V shed 4 bases and J 4 bases; nucleotides not matched to a gene: 5. This CDR3 contains 15 residues. This chain's CDR3 is CASSSLAGVSDTQYF. The CDR3 region has the DNA TGTGCCAGCAGCTCCCTAGCGGGGGTCTCAGATACGCAGTATTTT.

This clonotype has a single count. The gene calls are TRBV29-1 and TRBJ2-1; D possibly corresponds to TRBD2 (6 bases). This CDR3 region has 14 residues. The V end lost 4 bases, the J end lost 4 bases, and 14 bases lay between the germline ends. CDR1 is SQVTM and CDR2 is ANQGSEA in the germline V gene. CDR3 in DNA: TGCAGCGTTGGGGGAAGCGGGTCTTACAATGAGCAGTTCTTC. It is translated as CSVGGSGSYNEQFF.

This clonotype has only a few counts. The chain links TRBV6-5 to TRBJ2-4, with TRBD2 as a possible D gene (5 bases). V was shortened by 7 bases and J by 0 bases, with 13 bases between the two germline ends. The CDR3 consists of 15 residues. The germline CDR1 and CDR2 sequences are MNHEY and SVGAGI. The CDR3 reads CASNSYRGAKNIQYF. The CDR3 coding sequence is TGTGCCAGCAACTCATACCGGGGAGCCAAAAACATTCAGTACTTC.

This clonotype was counted only a few times. The chain joins TRBV7-2 to TRBJ2-1, with TRBD2 as a possible D gene (5 bases). V was shortened by 4 bases and J by 6 bases, with 16 bases between the two germline ends. Germline V gives CDR1 SGHTA, CDR2 FQGNSA. This CDR3 is 15 amino acids long. Here the CDR3 reads CASSSTRGSPNEQFF. CDR3 bases: TGTGCCAGCAGCTCGACTCGGGGTAGTCCCAATGAGCAGTTCTTC.

J is TRBJ1-4 and V is TRBV4-1; TRBD1 aligns across 12 bases. The CDR3 has 17 amino acids. The germline V gene has CDR1 MGHRA and CDR2 YSYEKL. Trimming took 1 base from V and 5 from J; bases not matched to a gene: 5. Here the CDR3 reads CASSQAGQGARNEKLFF. The DNA for the CDR3 is TGCGCCAGCAGCCAAGCGGGACAGGGGGCTCGGAATGAAAAACTGTTTTTT.

The gene calls are TRBV6-8 and TRBJ1-1; 7 bases fit TRBD1. The CDR3 is made up of 13 amino acids. With 4 bases clipped from V and 4 bases from J, the junction kept 3 bases outside the gene matches. Germline CDR1 is MNHGY and CDR2 is SAAAGT. DNA of the CDR3: TGTGCCAGCAGTTGGGACAGTACCACTGAAGCTTTCTTT. Amino acids: CASSWDSTTEAFF.

This clonotype was observed a single time. The chain couples TRBV18 to TRBJ1-6, with D uncertain. This CDR3 comprises 14 residues. Trimming pared 2 bases from V and 8 bases from J, leaving 10 bases between. Germline-derived CDR1 and CDR2 are KGHSH and LQKENI. This CDR3 is CASSPTSQYSPLHF. The CDR3 coding sequence is TGTGCCAGCTCACCAACAAGCCAATATTCACCCCTCCACTTT.

This clonotype was observed a few times. The chain carries TRBV7-8 and TRBJ1-2; D is unclear. Per the germline V gene, CDR1 is SGHVS and CDR2 is FQNEAQ. The CDR3 is 16 amino acids. V was pared by 5 bases and J by 2 bases, with 18 bases between. CDR3: CASSPRAYPINYGYTF. The CDR3 bases are TGTGCCAGCAGCCCTCGAGCGTACCCAATCAACTATGGCTACACCTTC.